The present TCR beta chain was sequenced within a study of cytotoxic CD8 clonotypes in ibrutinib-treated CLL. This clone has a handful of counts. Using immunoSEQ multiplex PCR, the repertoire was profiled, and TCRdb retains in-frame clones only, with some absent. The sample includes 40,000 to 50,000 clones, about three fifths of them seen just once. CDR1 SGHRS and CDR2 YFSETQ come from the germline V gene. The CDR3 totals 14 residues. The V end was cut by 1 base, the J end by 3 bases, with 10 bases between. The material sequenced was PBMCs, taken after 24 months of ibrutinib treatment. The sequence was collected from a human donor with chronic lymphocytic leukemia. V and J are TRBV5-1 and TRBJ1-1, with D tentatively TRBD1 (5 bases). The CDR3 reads CASSLSSRDTEAFF. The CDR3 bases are TGCGCCAGCAGCTTGAGCTCCAGGGACACTGAAGCTTTCTTT.